This T cell receptor beta chain derives from a study of cytomegalovirus exposure and HLA in healthy donors. Healthy bone marrow donors made up the donors. Study-wide results and caveats: Across donors, presence/absence analyses took sequencing depth to be roughly uniform.

This clone is a singleton in its sample. Its antigen is unidentified. PCR amplification relied on 60 Vbeta primers (plus 13 Jbeta primers). The method was immunoSEQ multiplex PCR; TCRdb's version includes in-frame clones alone and lacks a portion of them. Counted here are approximately 150,000 clones, around 80% occurring once; the ten biggest clones make up about 4.5%. Germline V gene sequence: CDR1 MNHEY, CDR2 SVGAGI. There are 15 residues in the CDR3. V gave up 4 bases and J gave up 2 bases, with 12 bases separating them. The sequence was obtained from a young man in good health and CMV-seronegative. The rearrangement joins TRBV6-5 to TRBJ1-3, with a possible D match to TRBD1 (5 bases). Sequencing was done on a sample of PBMCs. CDR3 DNA: TGTGCCAGCAGTTTTACGCGGGGGGCTGGAAACACCATATATTTT. This codes for CASSFTRGAGNTIYF.